The clone carrying this T cell receptor (beta chain) came up a few times. TCRdb itself ran the RT-PCR reads through MiXCR, one entry per CDR3 protein. Here the sample spans 800,000 to 1,000,000 distinct CDR3 sequences, more than 15% being singletons. This specimen comes from a study of patients and donors after allogeneic stem cell transplantation. The clonotype comes from a human donor who was either an allogeneic HSCT recipient or a stem cell or donor lymphocyte infusion donor (not recorded which). It is not recorded whose cells these are; they may come from a transplant donor. The sequencing sample was made of blood, either unsorted or a sorted T cell fraction (not recorded which).

CDR3 nucleotides: TGCGCCAGCAGCTTGGGACTAGCGGGAGGAGAAGATACGCAGTATTTT. Encoded protein: CASSLGLAGGEDTQYF. The chain recombines TRBV5-1 with TRBJ2-3; 13 bases align to TRBD2. The CDR3 runs to 16 residues. The V segment lost 0 bases and the J segment 5 bases; nucleotides outside the gene matches: 3. The V gene's germline CDR1 is SGHRS and CDR2 YFSETQ.